This paragraph reports one T cell receptor (beta chain). Its specificity is unknown. Other DNA sequences within the sample encode an identical CDR3. V was clipped by 3 bases and J by 5 bases, with 4 bases between them. Germline loops: CDR1 MDHEN, CDR2 SYDVKM. The CDR3 is 11 amino acids. The data derive from a study of shared clonotypes between healthy human individuals. In the study overall: Donors had three CD4 naive, three CD4 memory, two CD8 naive and one CD8 memory plate apiece.

For every subset, genomic DNA was evenly distributed across several immunoSEQ plates. TCRdb's table, derived via immunoSEQ multiplex PCR, lists solely in-frame clones and lacks some. The sample shows around 1.6 million clones, 98% of them seen only once. General study results and limits: Shared clonotypes across all four donors exceeded non-shared ones in generation probability.

This clonotype was sampled from a man aged 25-45 years in good health. The rearrangement links TRBV28 to TRBJ2-5; D is undetermined. Sequencing was done on a sample of naive CD4+ T cells sorted from blood. Subset given: CD45RA+ positively selected. For the CDR3, the DNA is TGTGCCAGCAGTTTCAGGGAGACCCAGTACTTC. This gives the protein CASSFRETQYF. Full variable domain (rest looked up from reference TRBV28 and TRBJ2-5): DVKVTQSSRYLVKRTGEKVFLECVQDMDHENMFWYRQDPGLGLRLIYFSYDVKMKEKGDIPEGYSVSREKKERFSLILESASTNQTSMYLCASSFRETQYFGPGTRLLVL.